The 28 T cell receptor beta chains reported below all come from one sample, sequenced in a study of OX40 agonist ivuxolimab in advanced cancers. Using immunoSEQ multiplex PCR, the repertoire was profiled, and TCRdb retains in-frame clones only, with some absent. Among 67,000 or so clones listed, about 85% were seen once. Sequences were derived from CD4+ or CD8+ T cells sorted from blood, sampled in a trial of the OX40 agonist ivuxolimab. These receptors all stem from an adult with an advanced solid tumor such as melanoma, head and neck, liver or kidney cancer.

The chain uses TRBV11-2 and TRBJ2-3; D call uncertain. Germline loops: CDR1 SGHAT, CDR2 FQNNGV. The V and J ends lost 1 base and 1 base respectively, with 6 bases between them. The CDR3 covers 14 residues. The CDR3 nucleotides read TGTGCCAGCAGCTTAGTCCAGGGCACAGATACGCAGTATTTT. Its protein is CASSLVQGTDTQYF.

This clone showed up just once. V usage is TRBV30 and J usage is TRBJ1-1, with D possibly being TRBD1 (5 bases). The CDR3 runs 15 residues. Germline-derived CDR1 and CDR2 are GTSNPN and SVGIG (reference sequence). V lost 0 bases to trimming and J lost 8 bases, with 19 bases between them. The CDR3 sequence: CAWSVQHLGGREAFF. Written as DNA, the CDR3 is TGTGCCTGGAGTGTACAACATCTGGGGGGTCGGGAAGCTTTCTTT.

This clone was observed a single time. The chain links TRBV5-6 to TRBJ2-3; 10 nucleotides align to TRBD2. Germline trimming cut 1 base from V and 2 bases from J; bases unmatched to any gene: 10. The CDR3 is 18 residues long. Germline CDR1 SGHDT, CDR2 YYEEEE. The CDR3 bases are TGTGCCAGCAGCTTGAGTCTGATGGGACTAGCGATCACAGATACGCAGTATTTT. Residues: CASSLSLMGLAITDTQYF.

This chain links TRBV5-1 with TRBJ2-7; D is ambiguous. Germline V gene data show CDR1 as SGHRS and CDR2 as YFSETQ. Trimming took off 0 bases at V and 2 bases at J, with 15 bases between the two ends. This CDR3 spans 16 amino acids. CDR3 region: CASSLGVDTFTYEQYF. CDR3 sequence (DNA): TGCGCCAGCAGCTTGGGGGTAGACACCTTCACCTACGAGCAGTACTTC.

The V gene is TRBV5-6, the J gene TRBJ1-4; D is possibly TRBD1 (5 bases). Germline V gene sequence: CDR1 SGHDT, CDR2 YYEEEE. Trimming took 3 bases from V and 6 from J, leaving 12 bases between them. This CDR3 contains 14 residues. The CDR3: CASSYGTADEKLFF. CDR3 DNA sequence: TGTGCCAGCAGCTATGGGACTGCAGATGAAAAACTGTTTTTT. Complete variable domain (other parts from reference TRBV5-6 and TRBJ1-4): DAGVTQSPTHLIKTRGQQVTLRCSPKSGHDTVSWYQQALGQGPQFIFQYYEEEERQRGNFPDRFSGHQFPNYSSELNVNALLLGDSALYLCASSYGTADEKLFFGSGTQLSVL.

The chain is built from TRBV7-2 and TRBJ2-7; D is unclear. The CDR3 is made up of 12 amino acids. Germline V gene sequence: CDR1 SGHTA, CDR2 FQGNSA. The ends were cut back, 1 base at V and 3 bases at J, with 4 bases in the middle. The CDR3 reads CASSLGYYEQYF. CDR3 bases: TGTGCCAGCAGCTTAGGGTACTACGAGCAGTACTTC. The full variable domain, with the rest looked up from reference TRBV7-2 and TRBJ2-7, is GAGVSQSPSNKVTEKGKDVELRCDPISGHTALYWYRQSLGQGLEFLIYFQGNSAPDKSGLPSDRFSAERTGGSVSTLTIQRTQQEDSAVYLCASSLGYYEQYFGPGTRLTVT.

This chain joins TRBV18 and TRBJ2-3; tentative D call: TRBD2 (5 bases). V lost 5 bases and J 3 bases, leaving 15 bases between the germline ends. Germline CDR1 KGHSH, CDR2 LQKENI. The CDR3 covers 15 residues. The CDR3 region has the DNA TGTGCCAGCTCATGGGCCGGGAAAGGGACAGATACGCAGTATTTT. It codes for CASSWAGKGTDTQYF.

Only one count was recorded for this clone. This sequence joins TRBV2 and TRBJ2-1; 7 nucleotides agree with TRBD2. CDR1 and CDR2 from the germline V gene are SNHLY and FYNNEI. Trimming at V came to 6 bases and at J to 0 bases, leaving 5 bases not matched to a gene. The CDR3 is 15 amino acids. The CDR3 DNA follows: TGTGCCAGCAGGAGGGGCGGGAGCTCCTACAATGAGCAGTTCTTC. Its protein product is CASRRGGSSYNEQFF.

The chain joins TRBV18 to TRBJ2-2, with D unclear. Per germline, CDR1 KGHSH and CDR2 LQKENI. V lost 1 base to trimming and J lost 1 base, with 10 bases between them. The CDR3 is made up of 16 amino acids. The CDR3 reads CASSPRAPRNTGELFF. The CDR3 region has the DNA TGTGCCAGCTCACCACGGGCTCCGAGGAACACCGGGGAGCTGTTTTTT.

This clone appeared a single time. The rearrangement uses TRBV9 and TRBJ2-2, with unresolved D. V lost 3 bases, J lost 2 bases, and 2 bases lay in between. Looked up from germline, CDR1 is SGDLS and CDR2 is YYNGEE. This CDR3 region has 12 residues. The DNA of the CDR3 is TGTGCCAGCAGCGAAAACACCGGGGAGCTGTTTTTT. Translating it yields CASSENTGELFF.

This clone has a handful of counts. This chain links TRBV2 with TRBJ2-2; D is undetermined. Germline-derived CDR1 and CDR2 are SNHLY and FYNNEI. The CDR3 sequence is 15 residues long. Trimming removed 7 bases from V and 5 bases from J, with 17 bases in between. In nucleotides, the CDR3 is TGTGCCAGCAAACTCTCGATATTTGGTACCGGGGAGCTGTTTTTT. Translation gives CASKLSIFGTGELFF.

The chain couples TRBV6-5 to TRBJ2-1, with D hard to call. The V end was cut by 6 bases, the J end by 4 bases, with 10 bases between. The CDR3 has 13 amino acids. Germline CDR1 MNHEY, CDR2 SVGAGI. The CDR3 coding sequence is TGTGCCAGCAGCCCAACCATATACAATGAGCAGTTCTTC. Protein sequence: CASSPTIYNEQFF.

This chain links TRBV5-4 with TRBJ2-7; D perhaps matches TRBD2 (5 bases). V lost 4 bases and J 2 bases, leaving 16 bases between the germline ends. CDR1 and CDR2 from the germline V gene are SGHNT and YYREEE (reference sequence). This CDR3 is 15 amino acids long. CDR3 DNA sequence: TGTGCCAGCAGCCTAAAGGACTTCCCCCCCTACGAGCAGTACTTC. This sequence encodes CASSLKDFPPYEQYF.

The CDR3 nucleotides read TGTGCCAGCAGCTTAATTGGTAGTGGCCAGAACTATGGCTACACCTTC. As protein: CASSLIGSGQNYGYTF. This rearrangement joins TRBV7-9 to TRBJ1-2, with D unresolved. The V end lost 2 bases, the J end lost 2 bases, and 15 bases lay between the germline ends. The germline V gene has CDR1 SEHNR and CDR2 FQNEAQ (reference sequence). CDR3 size: 16 residues.

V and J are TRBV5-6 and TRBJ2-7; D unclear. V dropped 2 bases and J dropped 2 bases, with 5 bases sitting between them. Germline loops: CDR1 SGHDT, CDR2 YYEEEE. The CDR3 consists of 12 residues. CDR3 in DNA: TGTGCCAGCAGCTTTAGAACCTACGAGCAGTACTTC. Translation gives CASSFRTYEQYF.

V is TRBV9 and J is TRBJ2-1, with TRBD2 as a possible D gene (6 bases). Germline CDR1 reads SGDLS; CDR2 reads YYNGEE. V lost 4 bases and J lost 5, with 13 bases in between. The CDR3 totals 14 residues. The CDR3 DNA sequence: TGTGCCAGCAGCCTTTCGGGACTCCACAATGAGCAGTTCTTC. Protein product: CASSLSGLHNEQFF.

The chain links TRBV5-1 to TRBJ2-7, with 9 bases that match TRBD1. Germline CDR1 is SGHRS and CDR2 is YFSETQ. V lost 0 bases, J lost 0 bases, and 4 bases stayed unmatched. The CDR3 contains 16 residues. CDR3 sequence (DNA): TGCGCCAGCAGCTTGGCCGGGACAGGGAGCTCCTACGAGCAGTACTTC. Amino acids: CASSLAGTGSSYEQYF. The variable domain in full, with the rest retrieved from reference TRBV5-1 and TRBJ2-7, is KAGVTQTPRYLIKTRGQQVTLSCSPISGHRSVSWYQQTPGQGLQFLFEYFSETQRNKGNFPGRFSGRQFSNSRSEMNVSTLELGDSALYLCASSLAGTGSSYEQYFGPGTRLTVT.

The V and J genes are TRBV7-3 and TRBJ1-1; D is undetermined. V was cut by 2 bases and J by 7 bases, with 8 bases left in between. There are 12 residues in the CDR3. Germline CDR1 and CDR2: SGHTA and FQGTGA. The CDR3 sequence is CASSLFGGEAFF. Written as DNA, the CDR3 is TGTGCCAGCAGCTTATTCGGCGGTGAAGCTTTCTTT.

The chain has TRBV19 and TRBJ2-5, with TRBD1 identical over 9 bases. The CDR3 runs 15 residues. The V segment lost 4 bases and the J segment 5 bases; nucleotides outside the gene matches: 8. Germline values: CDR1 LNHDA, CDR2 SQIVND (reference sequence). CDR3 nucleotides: TGTGCCAGTAGTACCCGGACAGGGGAGGTGGAGACCCAGTACTTC. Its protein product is CASSTRTGEVETQYF.

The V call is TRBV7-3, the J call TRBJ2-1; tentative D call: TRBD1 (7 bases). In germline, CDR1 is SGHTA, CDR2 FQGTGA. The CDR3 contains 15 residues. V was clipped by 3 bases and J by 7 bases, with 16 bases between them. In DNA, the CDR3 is TGTGCCAGCAGCTTGCAACAGGGGACTCTTAATGAGCAGTTCTTC. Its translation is CASSLQQGTLNEQFF.

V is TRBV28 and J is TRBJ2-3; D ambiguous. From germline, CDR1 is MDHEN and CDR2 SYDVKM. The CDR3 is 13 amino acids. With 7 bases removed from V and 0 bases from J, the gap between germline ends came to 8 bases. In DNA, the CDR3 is TGTGCCAGCAACCGTCTAAGCACAGATACGCAGTATTTT. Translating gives CASNRLSTDTQYF.

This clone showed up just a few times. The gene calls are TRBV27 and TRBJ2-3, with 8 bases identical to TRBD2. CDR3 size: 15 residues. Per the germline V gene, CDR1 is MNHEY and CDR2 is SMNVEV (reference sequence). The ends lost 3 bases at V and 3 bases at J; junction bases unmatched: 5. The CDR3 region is CASSFSSGGTDTQYF. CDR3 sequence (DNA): TGTGCCAGCAGTTTTTCCTCGGGAGGGACAGATACGCAGTATTTT.

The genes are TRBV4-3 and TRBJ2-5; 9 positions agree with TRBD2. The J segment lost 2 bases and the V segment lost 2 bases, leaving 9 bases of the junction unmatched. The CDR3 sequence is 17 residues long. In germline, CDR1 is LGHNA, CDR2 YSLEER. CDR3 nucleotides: TGCGCCAGCAGCCAAAATGTACTAGCGGGTAATCAAGAGACCCAGTACTTC. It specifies CASSQNVLAGNQETQYF.

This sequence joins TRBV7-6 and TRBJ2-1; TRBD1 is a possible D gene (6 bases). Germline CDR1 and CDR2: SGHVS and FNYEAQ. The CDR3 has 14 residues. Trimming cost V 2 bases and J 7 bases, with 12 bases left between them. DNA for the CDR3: TGTGCCAGCAGCTTATGGCAGGGGAATAATGAGCAGTTCTTC. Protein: CASSLWQGNNEQFF. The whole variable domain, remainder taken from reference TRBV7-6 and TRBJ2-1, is GAGVSQSPRYKVTKRGQDVALRCDPISGHVSLYWYRQALGQGPEFLTYFNYEAQQDKSGLPNDRFSAERPEGSISTLTIQRTEQRDSAMYRCASSLWQGNNEQFFGPGTRLTVL.

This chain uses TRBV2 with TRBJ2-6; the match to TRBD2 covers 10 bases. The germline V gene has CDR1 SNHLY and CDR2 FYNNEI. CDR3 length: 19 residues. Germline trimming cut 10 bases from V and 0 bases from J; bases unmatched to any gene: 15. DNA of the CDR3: TGTGCCACCGCGGCCTCTCGGACTAGCGGCCACTCTGGGGCCAACGTCCTGACTTTC. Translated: CATAASRTSGHSGANVLTF.

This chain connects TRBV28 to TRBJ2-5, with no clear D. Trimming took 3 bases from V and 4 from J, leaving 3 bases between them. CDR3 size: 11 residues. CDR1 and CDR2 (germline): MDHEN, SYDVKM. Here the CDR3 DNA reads TGTGCCAGCAGTTTGGGAGAGACCCAGTACTTC. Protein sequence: CASSLGETQYF.

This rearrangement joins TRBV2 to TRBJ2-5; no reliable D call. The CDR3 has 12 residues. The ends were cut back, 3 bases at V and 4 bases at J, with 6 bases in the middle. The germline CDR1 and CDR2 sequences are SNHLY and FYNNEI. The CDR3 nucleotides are TGTGCCAGCAGTGATTTACCAGAGACCCAGTACTTC. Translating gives CASSDLPETQYF.

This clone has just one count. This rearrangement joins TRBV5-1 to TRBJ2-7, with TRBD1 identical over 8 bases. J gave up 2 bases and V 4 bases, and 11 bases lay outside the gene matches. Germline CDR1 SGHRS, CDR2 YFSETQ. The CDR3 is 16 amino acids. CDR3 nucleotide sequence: TGCGCCAGCAGCCCCGCCCTGGACAGGGCCACCTACGAGCAGTACTTC. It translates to CASSPALDRATYEQYF.